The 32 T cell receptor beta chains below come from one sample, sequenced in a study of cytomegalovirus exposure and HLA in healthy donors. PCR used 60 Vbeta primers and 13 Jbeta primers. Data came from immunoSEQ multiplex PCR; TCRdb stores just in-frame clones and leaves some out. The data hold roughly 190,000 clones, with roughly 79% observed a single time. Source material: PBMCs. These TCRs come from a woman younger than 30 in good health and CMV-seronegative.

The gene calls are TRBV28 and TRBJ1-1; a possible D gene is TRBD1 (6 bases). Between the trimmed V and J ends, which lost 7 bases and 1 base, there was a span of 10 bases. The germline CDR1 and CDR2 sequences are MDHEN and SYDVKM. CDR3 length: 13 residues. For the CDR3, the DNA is TGTGCCAGCACCCGGGGGGCGAACACTGAAGCTTTCTTT. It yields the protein CASTRGANTEAFF.

CDR3 region: CACLRTDLEAFF. The CDR3 DNA sequence: TGTGCCTGCCTTCGGACAGACCTTGAAGCTTTCTTT. The rearrangement links TRBV6-1 to TRBJ1-1; maybe TRBD1 (6 bases). CDR1 and CDR2 (germline): MNHNS, SASEGT. The germline V and J ends were trimmed by 11 bases and 7 bases, with 17 bases remaining between them. This CDR3 region has 12 residues.

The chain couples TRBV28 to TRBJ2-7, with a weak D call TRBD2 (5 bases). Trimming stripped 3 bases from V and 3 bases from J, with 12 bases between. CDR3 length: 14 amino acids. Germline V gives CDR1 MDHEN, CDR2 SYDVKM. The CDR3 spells CASSFPGGLYEQYF. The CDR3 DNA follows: TGTGCCAGCAGTTTCCCAGGTGGACTCTACGAGCAGTACTTC.

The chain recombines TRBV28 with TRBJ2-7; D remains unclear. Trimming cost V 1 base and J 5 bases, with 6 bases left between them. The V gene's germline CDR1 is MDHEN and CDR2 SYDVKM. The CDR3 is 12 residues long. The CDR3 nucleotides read TGTGCCAGCAGTTTATTATACAACGAGCAGTACTTC. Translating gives CASSLLYNEQYF.

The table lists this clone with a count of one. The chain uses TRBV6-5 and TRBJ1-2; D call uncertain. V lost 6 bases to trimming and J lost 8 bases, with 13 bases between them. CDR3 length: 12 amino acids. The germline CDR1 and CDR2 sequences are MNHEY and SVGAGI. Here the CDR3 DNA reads TGTGCCAGCAGCGAGTCGAGGATCGGCTACACCTTC. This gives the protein CASSESRIGYTF.

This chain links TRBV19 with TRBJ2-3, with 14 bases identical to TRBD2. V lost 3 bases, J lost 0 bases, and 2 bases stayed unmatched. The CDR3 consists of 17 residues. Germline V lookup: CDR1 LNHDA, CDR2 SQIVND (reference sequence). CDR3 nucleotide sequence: TGTGCCAGTAGTATGGGACTAGCGGGGGCTAGCACAGATACGCAGTATTTT. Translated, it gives CASSMGLAGASTDTQYF.

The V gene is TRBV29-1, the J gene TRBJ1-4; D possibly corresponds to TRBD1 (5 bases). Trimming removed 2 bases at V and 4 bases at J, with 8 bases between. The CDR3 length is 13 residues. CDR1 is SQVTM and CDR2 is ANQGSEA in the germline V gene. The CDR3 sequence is CSVETGLNEKLFF. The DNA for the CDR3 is TGCAGCGTTGAAACGGGACTTAATGAAAAACTGTTTTTT. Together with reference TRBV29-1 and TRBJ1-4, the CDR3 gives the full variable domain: SAVISQKPSRDICQRGTSLTIQCQVDSQVTMMFWYRQQPGQSLTLIATANQGSEATYESGFVIDKFPISRPNLTFSTLTVSNMSPEDSSIYLCSVETGLNEKLFFGSGTQLSVL.

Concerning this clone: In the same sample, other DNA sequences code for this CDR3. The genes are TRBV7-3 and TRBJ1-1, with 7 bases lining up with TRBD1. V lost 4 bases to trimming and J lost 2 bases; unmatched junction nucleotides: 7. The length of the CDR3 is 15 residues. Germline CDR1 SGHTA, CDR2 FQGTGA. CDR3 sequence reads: CASSSRQGSNTEAFF. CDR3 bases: TGTGCCAGCAGCTCCCGACAGGGTTCTAACACTGAAGCTTTCTTT.

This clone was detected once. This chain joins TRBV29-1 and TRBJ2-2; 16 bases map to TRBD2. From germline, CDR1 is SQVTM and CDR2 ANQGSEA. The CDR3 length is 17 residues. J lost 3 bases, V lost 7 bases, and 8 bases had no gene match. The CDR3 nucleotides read TGCAGCGCTGTGGGACTAGCGGGGGGGAGCCACACCGGGGAGCTGTTTTTT. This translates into CSAVGLAGGSHTGELFF.

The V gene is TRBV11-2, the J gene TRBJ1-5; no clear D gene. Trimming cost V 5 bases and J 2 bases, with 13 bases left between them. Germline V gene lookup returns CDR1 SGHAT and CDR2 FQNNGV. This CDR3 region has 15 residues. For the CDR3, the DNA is TGTGCCAGCAGCCCCGGGTTACGAGGCAATCAGCCCCAGCATTTT. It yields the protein CASSPGLRGNQPQHF.

This CDR3 is CASTRGFRYNEQFF. The CDR3 DNA sequence: TGTGCCAGCACTCGGGGGTTTCGGTACAATGAGCAGTTCTTC. The V gene is TRBV28, the J gene TRBJ2-1, with D perhaps TRBD2 (6 bases). Germline V gives CDR1 MDHEN, CDR2 SYDVKM. CDR3 length equals 14 residues. V gave up 7 bases and J gave up 4 bases, with 14 bases separating them.

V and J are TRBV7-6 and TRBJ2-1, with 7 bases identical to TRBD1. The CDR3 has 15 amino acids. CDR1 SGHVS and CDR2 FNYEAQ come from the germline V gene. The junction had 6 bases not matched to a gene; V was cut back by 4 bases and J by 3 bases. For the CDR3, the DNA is TGTGCCAGCAGCTCCCTAGGACAGGACTACAATGAGCAGTTCTTC. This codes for CASSSLGQDYNEQFF. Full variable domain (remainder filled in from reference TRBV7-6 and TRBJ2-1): GAGVSQSPRYKVTKRGQDVALRCDPISGHVSLYWYRQALGQGPEFLTYFNYEAQQDKSGLPNDRFSAERPEGSISTLTIQRTEQRDSAMYRCASSSLGQDYNEQFFGPGTRLTVL.

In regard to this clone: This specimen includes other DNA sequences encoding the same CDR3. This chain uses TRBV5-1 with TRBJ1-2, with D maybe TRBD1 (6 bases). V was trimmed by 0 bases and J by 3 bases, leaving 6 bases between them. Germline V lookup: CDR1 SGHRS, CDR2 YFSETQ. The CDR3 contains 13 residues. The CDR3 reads CASSLEGDYGYTF. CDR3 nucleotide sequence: TGCGCCAGCAGCTTGGAGGGGGACTATGGCTACACCTTC. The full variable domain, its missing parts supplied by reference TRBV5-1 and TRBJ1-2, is KAGVTQTPRYLIKTRGQQVTLSCSPISGHRSVSWYQQTPGQGLQFLFEYFSETQRNKGNFPGRFSGRQFSNSRSEMNVSTLELGDSALYLCASSLEGDYGYTFGSGTRLTVV.

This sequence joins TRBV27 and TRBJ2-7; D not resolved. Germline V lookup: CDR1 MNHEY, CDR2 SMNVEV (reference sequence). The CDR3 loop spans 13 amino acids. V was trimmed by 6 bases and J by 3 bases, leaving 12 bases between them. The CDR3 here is CASRNTTFYEQYF. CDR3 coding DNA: TGTGCCAGCAGAAATACTACTTTCTACGAGCAGTACTTC.

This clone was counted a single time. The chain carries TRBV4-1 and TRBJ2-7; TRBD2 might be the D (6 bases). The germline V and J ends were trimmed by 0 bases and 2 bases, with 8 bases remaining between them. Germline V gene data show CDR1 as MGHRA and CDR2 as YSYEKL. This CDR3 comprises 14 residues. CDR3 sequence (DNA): TGCGCCAGCAGCCAAGATGCGGGGACCTACGAGCAGTACTTC. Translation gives CASSQDAGTYEQYF.

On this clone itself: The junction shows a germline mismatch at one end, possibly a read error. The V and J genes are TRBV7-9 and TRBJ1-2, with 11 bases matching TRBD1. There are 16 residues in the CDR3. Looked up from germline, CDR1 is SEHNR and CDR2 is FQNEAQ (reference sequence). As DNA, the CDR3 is TGTTCCAGCAGCTTAGCACTAGGGACAGGGGGTCTTCAATGCACCTTC. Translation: CSSSLALGTGGLQCTF. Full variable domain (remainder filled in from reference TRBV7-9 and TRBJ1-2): DTGVSQNPRHKITKRGQNVTFRCDPISEHNRLYWYRQTLGQGPEFLTYFQNEAQLEKSRLLSDRFSAERPKGSFSTLEIQRTEQGDSAMYLCSSSLALGTGGLQCTFGSGTRLTVV.

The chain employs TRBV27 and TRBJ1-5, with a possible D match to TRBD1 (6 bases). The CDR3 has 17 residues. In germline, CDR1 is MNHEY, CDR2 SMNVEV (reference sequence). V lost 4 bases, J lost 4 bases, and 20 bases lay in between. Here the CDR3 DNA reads TGTGCCAGCAGTTATACCACAGGGTTGGTTCGGAATCAGCCCCAGCATTTT. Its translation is CASSYTTGLVRNQPQHF.

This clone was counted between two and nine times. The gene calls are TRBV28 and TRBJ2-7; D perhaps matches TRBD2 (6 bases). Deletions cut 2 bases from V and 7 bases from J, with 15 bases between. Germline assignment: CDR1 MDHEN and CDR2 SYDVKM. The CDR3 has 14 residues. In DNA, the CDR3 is TGTGCCAGCAGTTTAGGAGGAGGGGCGGAGGAGCAGTACTTC. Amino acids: CASSLGGGAEEQYF.

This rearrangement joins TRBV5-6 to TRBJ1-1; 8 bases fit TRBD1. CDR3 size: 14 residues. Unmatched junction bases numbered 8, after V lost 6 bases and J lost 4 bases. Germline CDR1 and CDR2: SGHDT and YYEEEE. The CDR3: CASTPLDRGTEAFF. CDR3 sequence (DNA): TGTGCCAGCACCCCCCTAGACAGGGGCACTGAAGCTTTCTTT.

CDR3 sequence: CASSFYPRQGPNEQFF. CDR3 in DNA: TGTGCCAGCAGCTTTTACCCCCGCCAGGGGCCCAATGAGCAGTTCTTC. The J gene is TRBJ2-1, the V gene TRBV5-6, with D perhaps TRBD1 (6 bases). V gave up 2 bases and J gave up 6 bases, with 18 bases separating them. Germline loops: CDR1 SGHDT, CDR2 YYEEEE. CDR3 size: 16 residues.

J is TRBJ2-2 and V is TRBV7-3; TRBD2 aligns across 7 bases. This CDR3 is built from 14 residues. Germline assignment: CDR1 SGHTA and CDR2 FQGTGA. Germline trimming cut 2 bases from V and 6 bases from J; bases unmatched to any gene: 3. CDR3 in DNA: TGTGCCAGCAGCTTAGCGGGGGATGCCGGGGAGCTGTTTTTT. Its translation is CASSLAGDAGELFF. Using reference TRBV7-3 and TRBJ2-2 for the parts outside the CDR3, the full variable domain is GAGVSQTPSNKVTEKGKYVELRCDPISGHTALYWYRQSLGQGPEFLIYFQGTGAADDSGLPNDRFFAVRPEGSVSTLKIQRTERGDSAVYLCASSLAGDAGELFFGEGSRLTVL.

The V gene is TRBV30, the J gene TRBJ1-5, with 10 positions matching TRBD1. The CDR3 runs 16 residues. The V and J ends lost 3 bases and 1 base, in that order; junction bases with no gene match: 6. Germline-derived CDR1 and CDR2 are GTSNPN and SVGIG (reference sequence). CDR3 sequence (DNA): TGTGCCTGGAGGGGCGGACAGGGGGTCAGCAATCAGCCCCAGCATTTT. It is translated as CAWRGGQGVSNQPQHF.

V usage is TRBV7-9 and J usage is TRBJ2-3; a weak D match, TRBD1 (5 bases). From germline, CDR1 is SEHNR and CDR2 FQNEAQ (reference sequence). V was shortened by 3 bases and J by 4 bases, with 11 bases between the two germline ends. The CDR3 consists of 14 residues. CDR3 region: CASSFTGTADTQYF. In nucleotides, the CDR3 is TGTGCCAGCAGCTTCACAGGTACCGCAGATACGCAGTATTTT.

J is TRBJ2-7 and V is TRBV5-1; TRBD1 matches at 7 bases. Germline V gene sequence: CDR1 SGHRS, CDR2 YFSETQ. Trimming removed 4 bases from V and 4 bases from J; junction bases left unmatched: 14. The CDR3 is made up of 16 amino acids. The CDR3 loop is CASSTLSGTEMYEQYF. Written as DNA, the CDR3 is TGCGCCAGCAGCACGTTATCCGGGACAGAGATGTACGAGCAGTACTTC. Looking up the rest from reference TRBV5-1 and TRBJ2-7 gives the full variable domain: KAGVTQTPRYLIKTRGQQVTLSCSPISGHRSVSWYQQTPGQGLQFLFEYFSETQRNKGNFPGRFSGRQFSNSRSEMNVSTLELGDSALYLCASSTLSGTEMYEQYFGPGTRLTVT.

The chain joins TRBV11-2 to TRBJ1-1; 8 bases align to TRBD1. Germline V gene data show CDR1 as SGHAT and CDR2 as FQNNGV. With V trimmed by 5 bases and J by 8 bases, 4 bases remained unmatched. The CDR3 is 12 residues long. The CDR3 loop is CASSPRDREAFF. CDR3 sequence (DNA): TGTGCCAGCAGCCCCCGGGACAGGGAAGCTTTCTTT.

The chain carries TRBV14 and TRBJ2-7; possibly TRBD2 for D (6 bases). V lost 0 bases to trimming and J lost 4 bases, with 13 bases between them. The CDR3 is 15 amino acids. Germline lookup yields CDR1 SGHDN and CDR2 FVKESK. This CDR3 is CASSQDGRDRYEQYF. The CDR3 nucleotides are TGTGCCAGCAGCCAAGATGGGCGGGATAGGTACGAGCAGTACTTC.

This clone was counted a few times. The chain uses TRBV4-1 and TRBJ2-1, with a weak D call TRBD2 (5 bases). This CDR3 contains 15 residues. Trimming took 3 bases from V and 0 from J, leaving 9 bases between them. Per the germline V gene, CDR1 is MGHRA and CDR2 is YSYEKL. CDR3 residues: CASSQDTSSYNEQFF. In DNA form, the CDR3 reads TGCGCCAGCAGCCAGGATACTAGCTCCTACAATGAGCAGTTCTTC.

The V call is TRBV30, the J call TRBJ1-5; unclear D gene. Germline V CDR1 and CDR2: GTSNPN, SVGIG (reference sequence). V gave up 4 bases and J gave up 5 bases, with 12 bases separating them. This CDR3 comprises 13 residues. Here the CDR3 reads CAWTTNRDQPQHF. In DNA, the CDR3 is TGTGCCTGGACCACCAACCGAGATCAGCCCCAGCATTTT.

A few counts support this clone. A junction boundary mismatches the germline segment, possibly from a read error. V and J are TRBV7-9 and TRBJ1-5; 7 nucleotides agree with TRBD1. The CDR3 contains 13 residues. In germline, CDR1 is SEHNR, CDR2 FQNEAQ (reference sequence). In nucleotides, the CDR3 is TGTTCCAGCAGCTCAGGGGGTAGGGAGCCCCAGCATTTT. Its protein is CSSSSGGREPQHF.

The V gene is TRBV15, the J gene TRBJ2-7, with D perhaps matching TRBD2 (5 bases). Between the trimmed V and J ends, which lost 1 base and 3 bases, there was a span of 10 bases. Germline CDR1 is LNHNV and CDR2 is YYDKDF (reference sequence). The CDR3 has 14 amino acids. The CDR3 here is CATSRVMGDYEQYF. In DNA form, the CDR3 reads TGTGCCACCAGCAGAGTAATGGGAGACTACGAGCAGTACTTC.

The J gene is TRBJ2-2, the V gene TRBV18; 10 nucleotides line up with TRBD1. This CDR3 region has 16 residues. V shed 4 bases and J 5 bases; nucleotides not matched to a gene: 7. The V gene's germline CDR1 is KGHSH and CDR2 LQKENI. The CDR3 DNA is TGTGCCAGCTCACTGACAGGGGGCGCGGGAACCGGGGAGCTGTTTTTT. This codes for CASSLTGGAGTGELFF.

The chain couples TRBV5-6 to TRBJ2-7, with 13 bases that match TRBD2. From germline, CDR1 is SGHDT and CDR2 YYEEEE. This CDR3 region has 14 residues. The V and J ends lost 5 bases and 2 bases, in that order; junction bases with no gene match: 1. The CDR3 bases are TGTGCCAGCAGGGGACTAGCGGGAACCTACGAGCAGTACTTC. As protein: CASRGLAGTYEQYF.